This note documents a single T cell receptor beta chain sequence. Its antigen is not identified. Germline CDR1 is ENHRY and CDR2 is SYGVKD. The germline V and J ends were trimmed by 2 bases and 9 bases, with 8 bases remaining between them. The CDR3 has 13 residues. Authors of the study amplified TCR beta CDR3 regions from RNA transcripts. HTBI primers were the set used in a first-round RT-PCR of the TCR CDR3. A single record per CDR3 protein comes from TCRdb applying MiXCR to the multiplex PCR reads. Here the sample spans about 49,000 distinct CDR3 sequences, approximately 50% being singletons. Each diagnosis drew on symptoms, thyroxine, TRAb, thyroid ultrasound and orbital computed tomography findings. The entry originates in a study of T cells in Graves' hyperthyroidism and ophthalmopathy. Study-level findings and limits: Most thyroid clonotypes expanded above 0.001 appeared in blood too.

The sequenced material came from peripheral blood or thyroid tissue (not recorded which). This receptor was identified in a man aged 18 to 30 with Graves' hyperthyroidism. The V and J genes are TRBV10-3 and TRBJ1-6; a weak D match, TRBD1 (6 bases). The CDR3 reads CAISETGSSPLHF. Written as DNA, the CDR3 is TGTGCCATCAGTGAGACAGGGAGTTCACCCCTCCACTTT.